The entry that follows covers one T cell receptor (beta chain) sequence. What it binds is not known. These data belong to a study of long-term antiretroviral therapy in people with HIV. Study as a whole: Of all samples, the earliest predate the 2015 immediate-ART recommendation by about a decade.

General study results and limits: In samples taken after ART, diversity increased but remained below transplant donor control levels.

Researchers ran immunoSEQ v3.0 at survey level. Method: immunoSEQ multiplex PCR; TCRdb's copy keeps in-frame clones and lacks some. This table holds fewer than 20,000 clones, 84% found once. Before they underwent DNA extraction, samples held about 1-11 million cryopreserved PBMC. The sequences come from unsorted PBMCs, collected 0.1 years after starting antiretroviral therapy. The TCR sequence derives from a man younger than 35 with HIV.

The CDR3 is CASRIGGRGEQYF. The CDR3 region has the DNA TGTGCCAGTAGAATTGGAGGACGAGGGGAGCAGTACTTC. The chain carries TRBV19 and TRBJ2-7; tentative D call: TRBD2 (5 bases). Trimming pared 6 bases from V and 7 bases from J, leaving 16 bases between. The CDR3 is made up of 13 amino acids. Per the germline V gene, CDR1 is LNHDA and CDR2 is SQIVND (reference sequence).